This entry features one T cell receptor beta chain sequence. The target antigen is unknown. This sample is drawn from a study of cytomegalovirus exposure and HLA in healthy donors. Across the study: A prior analysis found about 110 million unique TCR beta sequences from approximately 190 million T cells. General study results and limits: The availability of immune exposure information extended only to CMV serostatus.

Amplification used 60 Vbeta primers and 13 Jbeta primers. Per the study methods: As a later analysis found, there were tens of millions of unique TCR beta chains, of which 8.5 million to 13 million were shared. Some clones are missing from TCRdb's copy, which holds only in-frame ones; the method was immunoSEQ multiplex PCR. V and J calls and clone size are given by that table; D and trimming were obtained from the DNA. Of around 150,000 clones in the sample, roughly 80% were seen once. CDR1 and CDR2 from the germline V gene are MDHEN and SYDVKM. Trimming cost V 5 bases and J 0 bases, with 6 bases left between them. The CDR3 runs 13 residues.

The J gene is TRBJ2-3, the V gene TRBV28; D call uncertain. This clonotype was obtained from a human donor in good health. Source material: PBMCs. CDR3 loop: CASSIPSTDTQYF. CDR3 in DNA: TGTGCCAGCAGTATCCCTAGCACAGATACGCAGTATTTT.